This record looks at one T cell receptor (beta chain) sequence and its context. This entry is derived from a study of T cell changes during pregnancy in multiple sclerosis. Trimming pared 0 bases from V and 4 bases from J, leaving 6 bases between. The CDR3 loop spans 13 amino acids. Germline V gene sequence: CDR1 LGHNA, CDR2 YNFKEQ. TCRdb's table, derived via immunoSEQ multiplex PCR, lists solely in-frame clones and lacks some. The table lists almost 35,000 clones, about 90% of them singletons. The V and J genes are TRBV4-2 and TRBJ1-1; D may be TRBD1 (6 bases). Here the sequenced sample was CD8+ T cells from peripheral blood mononuclear cells, taken after pregnancy. The TCR was taken from a female donor with multiple sclerosis, enrolled in a pregnancy study. The chain's CDR3 is CASSQEGGTEAFF. The CDR3 DNA reads TGTGCCAGCAGCCAAGAAGGGGGCACTGAAGCTTTCTTT.